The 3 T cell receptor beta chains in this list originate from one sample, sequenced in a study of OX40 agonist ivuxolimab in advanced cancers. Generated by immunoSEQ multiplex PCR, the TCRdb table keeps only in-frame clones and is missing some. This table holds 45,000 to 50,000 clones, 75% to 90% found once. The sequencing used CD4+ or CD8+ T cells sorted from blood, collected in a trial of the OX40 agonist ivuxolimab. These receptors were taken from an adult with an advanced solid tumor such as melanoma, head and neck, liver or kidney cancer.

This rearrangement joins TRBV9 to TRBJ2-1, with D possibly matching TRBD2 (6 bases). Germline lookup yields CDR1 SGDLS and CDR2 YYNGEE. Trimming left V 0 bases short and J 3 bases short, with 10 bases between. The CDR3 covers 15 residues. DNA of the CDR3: TGTGCCAGCAGCGTAGATGGCGGGGACTACAATGAGCAGTTCTTC. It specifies CASSVDGGDYNEQFF.

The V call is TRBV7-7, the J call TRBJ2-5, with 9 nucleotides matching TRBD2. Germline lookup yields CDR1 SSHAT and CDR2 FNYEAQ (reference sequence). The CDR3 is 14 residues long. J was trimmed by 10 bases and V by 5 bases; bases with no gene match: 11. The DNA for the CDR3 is TGTGCCAGCAGCCCAGCGGGGGGCCTCAGGGACCAGTACTTC. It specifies CASSPAGGLRDQYF.

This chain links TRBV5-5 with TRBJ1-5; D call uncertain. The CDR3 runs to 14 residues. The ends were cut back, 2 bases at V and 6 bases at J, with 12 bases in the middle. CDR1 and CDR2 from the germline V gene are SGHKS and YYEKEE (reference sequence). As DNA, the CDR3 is TGTGCCAGCAGCTTCGGGGTTAGGGCTCAGCCCCAGCATTTT. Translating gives CASSFGVRAQPQHF.